These 16 T cell receptor beta chains share one sample of origin, sequenced in a study of technical replicates of blood from a few donors. TCRdb's table, derived via immunoSEQ multiplex PCR, lists solely in-frame clones and lacks some. Here the sample spans 70,000 or so clones, 92% being singletons. Sequences were obtained from T cells isolated from PBMCs. The receptors come from a human donor in good health.

The chain employs TRBV27 and TRBJ1-4; D remains ambiguous. The CDR3 consists of 18 residues. V was cut by 0 bases and J by 7 bases, with 21 bases left in between. Germline values: CDR1 MNHEY, CDR2 SMNVEV (reference sequence). As DNA, the CDR3 is TGTGCCAGCAGTTTATCTGGCCAAATGCCCGGGATGGGTGAAAAACTGTTTTTT. Protein: CASSLSGQMPGMGEKLFF.

This chain uses TRBV7-9 with TRBJ2-7; 12 bases match TRBD2. Germline V gene lookup returns CDR1 SEHNR and CDR2 FQNEAQ (reference sequence). The junction had 0 bases not matched to a gene; V was cut back by 1 base and J by 2 bases. The CDR3 runs 15 residues. In nucleotides, the CDR3 is TGTGCCAGCAGCTTAGGACTAGCGGGAGCCTACGAGCAGTACTTC. This encodes CASSLGLAGAYEQYF.

The chain has TRBV27 and TRBJ1-1, with no clear D. The V end was cut by 3 bases, the J end by 5 bases, with 13 bases between. This CDR3 region has 14 residues. Germline V CDR1 and CDR2: MNHEY, SMNVEV (reference sequence). CDR3 sequence reads: CASSFSAGRTEAFF. The DNA for the CDR3 is TGTGCCAGCAGTTTTTCGGCGGGAAGGACTGAAGCTTTCTTT.

This clone was recorded once. The rearrangement uses TRBV20-1 and TRBJ1-1; D gene ambiguous. The CDR3 sequence is 10 residues long. Germline CDR1 reads DFQATT; CDR2 reads SNEGSKA (reference sequence). V dropped 3 bases and J dropped 8 bases, with 7 bases sitting between them. The CDR3, as DNA: TGCAGTGCTAGGCCCCGGGAAGCTTTCTTT. Its translation: CSARPREAFF.

The CDR3 region has the DNA TGTGCCAGCAGCCCACAGTCAGAGCAGTACTTC. It codes for CASSPQSEQYF. The V and J genes are TRBV13 and TRBJ2-7; no clear D gene. The V end lost 5 bases, the J end lost 7 bases, and 9 bases lay between the germline ends. CDR1 and CDR2 from the germline V gene are PRHDT and FYEKMQ (reference sequence). The CDR3 extends over 11 amino acids. The full variable domain, with the rest looked up from reference TRBV13 and TRBJ2-7, is AAGVIQSPRHLIKEKRETATLKCYPIPRHDTVYWYQQGPGQDPQFLISFYEKMQSDKGSIPDRFSAQQFSDYHSELNMSSLELGDSALYFCASSPQSEQYFGPGTRLTVT.

The chain recombines TRBV7-9 with TRBJ2-7; a possible D gene is TRBD1 (6 bases). V was shortened by 10 bases and J by 3 bases, with 16 bases between the two germline ends. The CDR3 spans 13 residues. CDR1 is SEHNR and CDR2 is FQNEAQ in the germline V gene (reference sequence). CDR3: CATSRTAVYEQYF. CDR3 bases: TGTGCCACCTCTAGGACAGCCGTCTACGAGCAGTACTTC.

The chain is built from TRBV6-6 and TRBJ1-2; perhaps TRBD1 as D (5 bases). V gave up 6 bases and J gave up 7 bases, with 9 bases separating them. This CDR3 is built from 11 residues. Germline CDR1 MNHNY, CDR2 SVGAGI (reference sequence). The CDR3 protein is CASSRDSGYTF. The CDR3, as DNA: TGTGCCAGCAGCAGGGATTCTGGCTACACCTTC.

This clone turned up a few times. The chain joins TRBV9 to TRBJ1-1, with TRBD1 as a possible D gene (5 bases). This CDR3 contains 14 residues. Trimming took off 0 bases at V and 4 bases at J, with 10 bases between the two ends. Germline CDR1 reads SGDLS; CDR2 reads YYNGEE. CDR3 coding DNA: TGTGCCAGCAGCGTAGTTGGGGCTAGCACTGAAGCTTTCTTT. Amino acids: CASSVVGASTEAFF. Complete variable domain (other parts from reference TRBV9 and TRBJ1-1): DSGVTQTPKHLITATGQRVTLRCSPRSGDLSVYWYQQSLDQGLQFLIQYYNGEERAKGNILERFSAQQFPDLHSELNLSSLELGDSALYFCASSVVGASTEAFFGQGTRLTVV.

The rearrangement links TRBV5-1 to TRBJ2-7, with 9 bases lining up with TRBD1. The trim removed 3 bases at V and 1 base at J, leaving 2 bases unmatched. Germline V gene lookup returns CDR1 SGHRS and CDR2 YFSETQ. This CDR3 contains 14 residues. The CDR3 sequence is CASSSGTGSYEQYF. In nucleotides, the CDR3 is TGCGCCAGCAGCTCCGGGACAGGGTCCTACGAGCAGTACTTC.

V and J are TRBV5-4 and TRBJ1-2, with 12 bases matching TRBD1. The V gene end was trimmed by 1 base and the J gene end by 8 bases; junction bases not matched to a gene: 9. CDR3 length: 16 amino acids. Germline V gene data show CDR1 as SGHNT and CDR2 as YYREEE (reference sequence). DNA of the CDR3: TGTGCCAGCAGCTTGTTGGGACAGGGGGCGTTCAAGGGCTACACCTTC. It specifies CASSLLGQGAFKGYTF.

A few counts support this clone. The chain joins TRBV30 to TRBJ1-4; TRBD1 agrees at 10 bases. With V trimmed by 4 bases and J by 6 bases, 8 bases remained unmatched. This CDR3 comprises 15 residues. Germline V gives CDR1 GTSNPN, CDR2 SVGIG (reference sequence). The CDR3 bases are TGTGCCTGGAAAAGAGGGACAGGGGTTTATGAAAAACTGTTTTTT. It specifies CAWKRGTGVYEKLFF.

The table lists this clone with a few counts. The chain recombines TRBV4-1 with TRBJ2-5, with D possibly matching TRBD2 (5 bases). Trimming removed 2 bases from V and 0 bases from J, with 13 bases in between. Per the germline V gene, CDR1 is MGHRA and CDR2 is YSYEKL. The CDR3 sequence is 16 residues long. The CDR3 spells CASSQLDGEYQETQYF. DNA for the CDR3: TGCGCCAGCAGCCAACTAGACGGGGAGTACCAAGAGACCCAGTACTTC.

The J gene is TRBJ1-2, the V gene TRBV19, with a weak D call TRBD1 (6 bases). V gave up 3 bases and J gave up 5 bases, with 10 bases separating them. CDR1 and CDR2 from the germline V gene are LNHDA and SQIVND (reference sequence). CDR3 size: 13 residues. The CDR3 DNA is TGTGCCAGTAGTATGGACAGCGCTTATGGCTACACCTTC. Its protein is CASSMDSAYGYTF.

The chain joins TRBV18 to TRBJ1-5; 7 nucleotides line up with TRBD1. Germline V lookup: CDR1 KGHSH, CDR2 LQKENI. With V trimmed by 6 bases and J by 5 bases, 4 bases remained unmatched. This CDR3 has 13 residues. CDR3 in DNA: TGTGCCAGCTCGCAACAGGGGCATCAGCCCCAGCATTTT. Its protein is CASSQQGHQPQHF.

The rearrangement uses TRBV9 and TRBJ2-7; the D gene is possibly TRBD2 (6 bases). V lost 4 bases and J 4 bases, leaving 18 bases between the germline ends. The germline gives CDR1 SGDLS, CDR2 YYNGEE. This CDR3 is built from 15 residues. DNA for the CDR3: TGTGCCAGCAGCATCGGACCGGGAGAAGATTACGAGCAGTACTTC. This gives the protein CASSIGPGEDYEQYF.

The chain employs TRBV11-3 and TRBJ2-5; 8 bases agree with TRBD2. The CDR3 spans 14 residues. The germline gives CDR1 SGHNT, CDR2 YENEEA. Trimming removed 2 bases from V and 5 bases from J; junction bases left unmatched: 4. The CDR3: CASSLPIAGETQYF. DNA for the CDR3: TGTGCCAGCAGCTTACCTATAGCGGGGGAGACCCAGTACTTC.